The 21 T cell receptor beta chains in this list originate from one sample, sequenced in a study. One entry per CDR3 protein, called by TCRdb with MiXCR from the 5' RACE reads. In the table there are over 50,000 distinct CDR3 sequences, 30% of which are singletons. Sequencing was carried out using tumor-infiltrating naive CD4+ T cells sorted from the breast tumor. Subset noted: naive CD4+ T cells, CD4+CD45RA+CD25-. Every receptor here comes from a female donor with breast cancer.

The chain links TRBV4-3 to TRBJ2-7; a weak D match, TRBD1 (5 bases). CDR3 length: 15 residues. Trimming removed 0 bases from V and 3 bases from J, with 12 bases in between. Per the germline V gene, CDR1 is LGHNA and CDR2 is YSLEER. The CDR3 is CASSQDKDIFYEQYF. The CDR3 nucleotides are TGCGCCAGCAGCCAAGATAAGGACATTTTCTACGAGCAGTACTTC.

V gene TRBV5-1 combines with J gene TRBJ2-1; no definite D call. The CDR3 loop spans 14 amino acids. The V gene lost 5 bases and the J gene lost 4 bases, with 13 bases spanning the gap. Germline-derived CDR1 and CDR2 are SGHRS and YFSETQ. Written as DNA, the CDR3 is TGCGCCAGCAGTAGTGACTCGGCTTACAATGAGCAGTTCTTC. Its translation is CASSSDSAYNEQFF. The full variable domain, completed using reference TRBV5-1 and TRBJ2-1, is KAGVTQTPRYLIKTRGQQVTLSCSPISGHRSVSWYQQTPGQGLQFLFEYFSETQRNKGNFPGRFSGRQFSNSRSEMNVSTLELGDSALYLCASSSDSAYNEQFFGPGTRLTVL.

In regard to this clonotype: The junction does not match germline at one end; this may be a read error. The rearrangement joins TRBV6-6 to TRBJ1-5; weak D call: TRBD1 (5 bases). The CDR3 is 17 residues long. The germline CDR1 and CDR2 sequences are MNHNY and SVGAGI (reference sequence). The CDR3 here is CASSCSGTGNINQPQHF. CDR3 in DNA: TGTGCCAGCAGTTGCTCCGGGACGGGCAACATTAATCAGCCCCAGCACTTT.

The V gene is TRBV7-2, the J gene TRBJ2-7; a possible D gene is TRBD1 (6 bases). Deletions cut 6 bases from V and 9 bases from J, with 24 bases between. The germline gives CDR1 SGHTA, CDR2 FQGNSA. This CDR3 contains 15 residues. The CDR3 region is CASRPRGQGKDGQYF. For the CDR3, the DNA is TGTGCCAGCAGACCCCGTGGGCAGGGGAAGGACGGGCAGTACTTC.

On this clonotype itself: One end of the junction fails to match germline, which may point to a read error. V is TRBV7-3 and J is TRBJ2-3, with D unresolved. Germline-derived CDR1 and CDR2 are SGHTA and FQGTGA. This CDR3 region has 14 residues. In DNA form, the CDR3 reads TGTGCCAGCAGCTTAGAACCGTCCACAGTTACGCAGTATTTT. As protein: CASSLEPSTVTQYF.

V usage is TRBV9 and J usage is TRBJ1-1, with 7 bases identical to TRBD1. The CDR3 contains 13 residues. CDR1 and CDR2 (germline): SGDLS, YYNGEE. V shed 4 bases, J shed 4 bases, and the junction held 4 bases outside the gene matches. The DNA for the CDR3 is TGTGCCAGCAGCCGTGGACAGGCCACTGAAGCTTTCTTT. The encoded protein is CASSRGQATEAFF.

The sample holds many counts of this clonotype. This sequence joins TRBV6-5 and TRBJ1-2, with TRBD1 as a possible D gene (6 bases). In germline, CDR1 is MNHEY, CDR2 SVGAGI. CDR3 length equals 16 residues. V was trimmed by 2 bases and J by 4 bases, leaving 17 bases between them. In DNA form, the CDR3 reads TGTGCCAGCAGTTACCATACAATTGGGGGCGCCTATGGCTACACCTTC. Its protein is CASSYHTIGGAYGYTF.

For the CDR3, the DNA is TGTGCCAGCAGTTTATTTGCTAGCGGATACACCGGGGAGCTGTTTTTT. Translating gives CASSLFASGYTGELFF. The chain carries TRBV27 and TRBJ2-2; 7 bases align to TRBD2. The CDR3 length is 16 residues. Trimming at V came to 1 base and at J to 3 bases, leaving 5 bases not matched to a gene. Germline V gene data show CDR1 as MNHEY and CDR2 as SMNVEV (reference sequence).

This chain links TRBV4-2 with TRBJ1-2; 7 bases are a match to TRBD1. The V gene end was trimmed by 0 bases and the J gene end by 4 bases; junction bases not matched to a gene: 2. The CDR3 runs to 14 residues. The germline CDR1 and CDR2 sequences are LGHNA and YNFKEQ. The CDR3 DNA sequence: TGTGCCAGCAGCCAAGAACAGGGGCCCTATGGCTACACCTTC. Its protein product is CASSQEQGPYGYTF.

For this clonotype: A much larger clone lies one base from this, so it may be a read error. The chain employs TRBV7-9 and TRBJ1-2; D is ambiguous. Trimming took off 4 bases at V and 6 bases at J, with 9 bases between the two ends. The germline V gene has CDR1 SEHNR and CDR2 FQNEAQ (reference sequence). The CDR3 is 12 residues long. DNA for the CDR3: TGTGCCAGCAGCTCCGCAGCGGATGGCTACACCTTC. Translating gives CASSSAADGYTF.

In its sample, this clonotype was seen many times. The chain uses TRBV20-1 and TRBJ1-5, with D hard to call. The ends were cut back, 3 bases at V and 0 bases at J, with 6 bases in the middle. The CDR3 runs to 13 residues. Germline-derived CDR1 and CDR2 are DFQATT and SNEGSKA (reference sequence). The CDR3 DNA follows: TGCAGTGCTAGCGGGGATAGCAATCAGCCCCAGCATTTT. This codes for CSASGDSNQPQHF.

The chain has TRBV6-5 and TRBJ1-6, with 7 bases matching TRBD1. The CDR3 totals 16 residues. V shed 8 bases, J shed 10 bases, and the junction held 17 bases outside the gene matches. Germline assignment: CDR1 MNHEY and CDR2 SVGAGI. The CDR3 sequence is CASGRLDRAQGSPLHF. Here the CDR3 DNA reads TGTGCCAGCGGAAGACTAGACAGGGCTCAGGGGTCACCCCTCCACTTT.

DNA of the CDR3: TGTGCCAGCAGCTCCCGGGGGATCCCTCCTGGGAAGCAGTATTTT. This codes for CASSSRGIPPGKQYF. V usage is TRBV9 and J usage is TRBJ2-3, with D possibly being TRBD2 (6 bases). Germline CDR1 SGDLS, CDR2 YYNGEE. V was cut by 4 bases and J by 11 bases, with 23 bases left in between. CDR3 length: 15 amino acids.

This clonotype was detected a few times. The gene calls are TRBV15 and TRBJ1-5; 8 nucleotides match TRBD1. Germline loops: CDR1 LNHNV, CDR2 YYDKDF (reference sequence). This CDR3 has 21 residues. J was trimmed by 4 bases and V by 0 bases; bases with no gene match: 20. CDR3 sequence reads: CATSRDKGVWDRRYQNQPQHF. CDR3 DNA: TGTGCCACCAGCAGAGATAAAGGAGTCTGGGACAGGCGATATCAAAATCAGCCCCAGCATTTT.

This clonotype was observed a few times. V and J are TRBV7-2 and TRBJ2-1; D gene unclear. This CDR3 has 15 amino acids. The germline gives CDR1 SGHTA, CDR2 FQGNSA. V was clipped by 5 bases and J by 0 bases, with 11 bases between them. The CDR3 loop is CASSRGASSYNEQFF. As DNA, the CDR3 is TGTGCCAGCAGCCGTGGTGCCAGCTCCTACAATGAGCAGTTCTTC.

This clonotype was seen a handful of times. V and J are TRBV11-2 and TRBJ2-2; 9 bases fit TRBD2. Germline V gene sequence: CDR1 SGHAT, CDR2 FQNNGV. With 4 bases clipped from V and 1 base from J, the junction kept 7 bases outside the gene matches. CDR3 length: 17 residues. CDR3 residues: CASSSTLAGLNTGELFF. The CDR3 nucleotides read TGTGCCAGCAGCTCGACTCTAGCGGGATTGAACACCGGGGAGCTGTTTTTT.

A word on this clonotype: A much larger clone differs by one base, so this may be a read error. The CDR3 protein is CANILGQGNDYTF. The CDR3 region has the DNA TGTGCCAACATATTGGGACAGGGTAATGACTACACCTTC. The chain uses TRBV6-1 and TRBJ1-2, with 9 bases identical to TRBD1. The CDR3 loop spans 13 amino acids. The J segment lost 10 bases and the V segment lost 10 bases, leaving 13 bases of the junction unmatched. Germline assignment: CDR1 MNHNS and CDR2 SASEGT.

This clonotype was counted a few times. The J gene is TRBJ1-5, the V gene TRBV18; D perhaps matches TRBD1 (6 bases). CDR3 length: 16 amino acids. Germline V gene data show CDR1 as KGHSH and CDR2 as LQKENI. Trimming left V 2 bases short and J 3 bases short, with 14 bases between. CDR3 bases: TGTGCCAGCTCACCAAGGGAAGGACAGTACAATCAGCCCCAGCATTTT. Translated, it gives CASSPREGQYNQPQHF.

In this sample, this clonotype turned up a few times. The chain has TRBV6-5 and TRBJ1-4; a possible D gene is TRBD1 (5 bases). V lost 11 bases to trimming and J lost 8 bases, with 12 bases between them. Germline V lookup: CDR1 MNHEY, CDR2 SVGAGI. The CDR3 contains 11 residues. The CDR3 DNA sequence: TGTGCCGCGGGGGAAATGGAAAAACTGTTTTTT. Translating gives CAAGEMEKLFF.

This clonotype came up once. The chain is built from TRBV5-1 and TRBJ2-4; possibly TRBD2 for D (6 bases). Germline CDR1 and CDR2: SGHRS and YFSETQ. CDR3 length: 14 residues. V lost 5 bases and J 11 bases, leaving 20 bases between the germline ends. CDR3: CASRSGLMADVQYF. The CDR3 bases are TGCGCCAGCAGGTCGGGACTGATGGCGGACGTTCAGTACTTC. The whole variable domain, filled in from reference TRBV5-1 and TRBJ2-4, reads KAGVTQTPRYLIKTRGQQVTLSCSPISGHRSVSWYQQTPGQGLQFLFEYFSETQRNKGNFPGRFSGRQFSNSRSEMNVSTLELGDSALYLCASRSGLMADVQYFGAGTRLSVL.

Remarks on this clonotype: One end of the junction varies from germline; a read error may be responsible. This chain links TRBV6-5 with TRBJ2-5; D may be TRBD1 (6 bases). Germline V gene lookup returns CDR1 MNHEY and CDR2 SVGAGI. There are 14 residues in the CDR3. The CDR3 nucleotides are TGTACCAGCAGTTACTCACAGGGTTCCGAGACCCAGTACTTC. Amino acids: CTSSYSQGSETQYF.